The present T cell receptor (beta chain) was sequenced within a study of CD8+ T cells in alopecia areata. About the research overall: Among treated patients, oral tofacitinib was administered at 5 to 10 mg twice daily.

The CDR3 loop spans 19 amino acids. Germline V gene lookup returns CDR1 MDHEN and CDR2 SYDVKM. Deletions cut 6 bases from V and 1 base from J, with 26 bases between. This clone showed up just a few times. Its antigen is not identified. Sampling of alopecia areata patients yielded lesional scalp punch biopsies as well as peripheral blood. Isolated RNA was reverse transcribed into cDNA used as the sequencing template. Here immunoSEQ multiplex PCR was the method, and the copy in TCRdb shows in-frame clones only, minus some. The sample gives around 160,000 clones, 47% of which show up once; approximately 6.6% is in the top ten. Whole-study results and caveats: Clonality exceeded that of normal scalp in lesional scalp, most notably in alopecia totalis/universalis. Among the cells sequenced in scalp samples are also the resident alphabeta T cells of normal skin.

This rearrangement joins TRBV28 to TRBJ2-3; TRBD1 or TRBD2 may be the D gene (7 bases each). The specimen was CD4+ T cells sorted from blood. The TCR originated in a human donor with alopecia areata. In nucleotides, the CDR3 is TGTGCCAGCAGATCGAGGCGGGAGTTCCTCAGGGGGGGCACAGATACGCAGTATTTT. Translation gives CASRSRREFLRGGTDTQYF.